This TCR beta chain is from a study of T cell changes during pregnancy in multiple sclerosis. The CDR3 runs to 15 residues. CDR1 and CDR2 (germline): MDHEN, SYDVKM. With 6 bases removed from V and 0 bases from J, the gap between germline ends came to 12 bases. Sequenced by immunoSEQ multiplex PCR; TCRdb stores in-frame clones only, minus some. The repertoire holds approximately 23,000 clones, with approximately 90% as singletons. Material: CD4+ T cells from peripheral blood mononuclear cells, obtained after pregnancy. The sequence derives from a female donor in good health, enrolled as a control in a pregnancy study. The rearrangement uses TRBV28 and TRBJ2-1; D possibly corresponds to TRBD2 (5 bases). The CDR3 coding sequence is TGTGCCAGCAGACGAGGTGAGGGCTCCTACAATGAGCAGTTCTTC. This codes for CASRRGEGSYNEQFF. Drawing the rest from reference TRBV28 and TRBJ2-1, the complete variable domain is DVKVTQSSRYLVKRTGEKVFLECVQDMDHENMFWYRQDPGLGLRLIYFSYDVKMKEKGDIPEGYSVSREKKERFSLILESASTNQTSMYLCASRRGEGSYNEQFFGPGTRLTVL.